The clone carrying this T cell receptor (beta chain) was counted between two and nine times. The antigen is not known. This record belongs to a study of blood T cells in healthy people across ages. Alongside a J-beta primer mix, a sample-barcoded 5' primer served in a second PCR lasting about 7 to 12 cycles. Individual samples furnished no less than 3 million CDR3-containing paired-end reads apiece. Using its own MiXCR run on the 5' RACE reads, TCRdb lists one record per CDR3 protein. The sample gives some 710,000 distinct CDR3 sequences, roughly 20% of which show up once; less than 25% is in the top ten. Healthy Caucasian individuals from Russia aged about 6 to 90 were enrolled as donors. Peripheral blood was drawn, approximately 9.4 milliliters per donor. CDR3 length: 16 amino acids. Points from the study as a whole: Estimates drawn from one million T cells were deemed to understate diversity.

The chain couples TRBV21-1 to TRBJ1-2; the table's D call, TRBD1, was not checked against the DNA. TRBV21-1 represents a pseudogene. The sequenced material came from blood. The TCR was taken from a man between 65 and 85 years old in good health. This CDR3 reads CASSKEGQGAFYGYTF. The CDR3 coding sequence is TGTGCCAGCAGCAAAGAAGGACAGGGGGCGTTTTATGGCTACACCTTC.